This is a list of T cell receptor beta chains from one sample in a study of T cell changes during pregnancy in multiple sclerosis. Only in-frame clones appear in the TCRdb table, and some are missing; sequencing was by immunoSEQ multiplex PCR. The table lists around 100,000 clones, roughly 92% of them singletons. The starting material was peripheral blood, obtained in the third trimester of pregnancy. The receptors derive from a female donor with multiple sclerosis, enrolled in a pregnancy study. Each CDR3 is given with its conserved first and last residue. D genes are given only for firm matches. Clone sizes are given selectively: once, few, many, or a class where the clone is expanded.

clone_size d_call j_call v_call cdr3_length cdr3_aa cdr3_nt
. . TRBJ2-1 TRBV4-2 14 CASSHARVYNEQFF TGTGCCAGCAGCCACGCCCGCGTCTACAATGAGCAGTTCTTC
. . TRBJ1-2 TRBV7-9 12 CASSPGGRGYTF TGTGCCAGCAGCCCGGGGGGGAGAGGCTACACCTTC
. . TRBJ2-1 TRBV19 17 CASSITHGRLEGNEQFF TGTGCCAGTAGTATTACCCATGGGAGGTTGGAAGGCAATGAGCAGTTCTTC
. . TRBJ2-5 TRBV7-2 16 CASSFRDFRFQETQYF TGTGCCAGCAGCTTCCGGGACTTTCGATTTCAAGAGACCCAGTACTTC
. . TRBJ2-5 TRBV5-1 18 CASSFTVRGSRARETQYF TGCGCCAGCAGCTTTACGGTTCGGGGAAGTCGGGCTCGAGAGACCCAGTACTTC
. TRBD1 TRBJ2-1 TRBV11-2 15 CASSLDGQGFDEQFF TGTGCCAGCAGCTTAGACGGACAGGGATTCGATGAGCAGTTCTTC
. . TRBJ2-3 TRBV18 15 CASSPNGPRTDTQYF TGTGCCAGCTCCCCCAATGGCCCCCGCACAGATACGCAGTATTTT
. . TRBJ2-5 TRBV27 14 CASSRRRSVETQYF TGTGCCAGTAGCCGGAGGAGGTCCGTCGAGACCCAGTACTTC
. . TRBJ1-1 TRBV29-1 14 CSAGTSGINTEAFF TGCAGCGCTGGGACATCTGGAATCAACACTGAAGCTTTCTTT
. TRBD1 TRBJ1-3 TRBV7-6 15 CASSSDRGSGNTIYF TGTGCCAGCAGCTCCGACAGGGGCTCTGGAAACACCATATATTTT
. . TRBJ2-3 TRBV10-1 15 CASSEKAGTTDTQYF TGCGCCAGCAGTGAAAAGGCGGGGACCACAGATACGCAGTATTTT
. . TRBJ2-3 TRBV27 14 CASSPTPGSDTQYF TGTGCCAGCAGTCCCACCCCTGGCTCCGATACGCAGTATTTT
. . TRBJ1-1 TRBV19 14 CASRPGTTNTEAFF TGTGCCAGTAGACCTGGGACAACGAACACTGAAGCTTTCTTT
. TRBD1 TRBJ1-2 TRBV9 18 CASSRQAGTGVRLDGYTF TGTGCCAGCAGCCGCCAGGCTGGGACAGGGGTCCGGCTCGATGGCTACACCTTC
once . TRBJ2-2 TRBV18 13 CASSEANTGELFF TGTGCCAGCTCGGAGGCTAACACCGGGGAGCTGTTTTTT
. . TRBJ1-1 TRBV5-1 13 CASSLTRDTEAFF TGCGCCAGCAGCTTAACCAGGGACACTGAAGCTTTCTTT
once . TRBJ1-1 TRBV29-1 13 CSVMNDKETEAFF TGCAGCGTGATGAATGACAAAGAGACTGAAGCTTTCTTT
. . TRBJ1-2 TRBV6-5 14 CASSYRGQNYGYTF TGTGCCAGCAGTTACCGAGGTCAGAACTATGGCTACACCTTC
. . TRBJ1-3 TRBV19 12 CASRTDGNTIYF TGTGCCTCCCGGACAGACGGAAACACCATATATTTT
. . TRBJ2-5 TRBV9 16 CASSEGGGVGQETQYF TGTGCCAGCAGCGAGGGGGGGGGTGTTGGGCAAGAGACCCAGTACTTC
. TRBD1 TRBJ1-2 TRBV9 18 CASSVTAHPTGGGNSYTF TGTGCCAGCAGCGTAACGGCCCACCCAACAGGGGGTGGAAATAGCTACACCTTC
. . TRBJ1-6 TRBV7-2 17 CASSLAQGHSYNSPLHF TGTGCCAGCAGCTTAGCGCAGGGGCACTCCTATAATTCACCCCTCCACTTT
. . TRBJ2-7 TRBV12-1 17 CASSFAQRDRGTYEQYF TGTGCCAGCAGCTTTGCGCAAAGGGACAGGGGGACCTACGAGCAGTACTTC
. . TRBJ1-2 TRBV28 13 CASSPQTGKGYTF TGTGCCAGCAGCCCACAAACAGGGAAGGGCTACACCTTC
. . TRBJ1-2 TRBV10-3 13 CAIQPGQNYGYTF TGTGCCATCCAACCAGGACAGAACTATGGCTACACCTTC
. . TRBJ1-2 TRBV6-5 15 CASSYSDRPNYGYTF TGTGCCAGCAGTTACTCTGACAGGCCTAACTATGGCTACACCTTC
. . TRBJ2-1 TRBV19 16 CASSGRDGSSYNEQFF TGTGCCAGTAGTGGCCGGGACGGGAGCTCCTACAATGAGCAGTTCTTC
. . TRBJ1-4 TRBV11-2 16 CASSSSRHFPGEELFF TGTGCCAGCAGCTCGTCAAGACACTTCCCAGGTGAAGAACTGTTTTTT
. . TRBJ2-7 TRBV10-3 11 CAIKGAYEQYF TGTGCCATCAAGGGAGCCTACGAGCAGTACTTC
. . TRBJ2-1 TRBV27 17 CASRPRQGLQRVSEQFF TGTGCCAGCAGACCTCGCCAGGGACTCCAGCGAGTAAGTGAGCAGTTCTTC
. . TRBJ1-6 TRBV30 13 CAWSEEYNSPLHF TGTGCCTGGAGTGAGGAGTATAATTCACCCCTCCACTTT
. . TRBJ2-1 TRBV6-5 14 CASRSGLKRNEQFF TGTGCCAGCAGATCGGGACTGAAACGCAATGAGCAGTTCTTC
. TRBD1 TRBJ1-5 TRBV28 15 CASSSGQGNNQPQHF TGTGCCAGCAGCTCCGGACAGGGGAACAATCAGCCCCAGCATTTT
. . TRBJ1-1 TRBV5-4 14 CASSLVQGRAEAFF TGTGCCAGCAGCTTGGTACAGGGACGGGCTGAAGCTTTCTTT
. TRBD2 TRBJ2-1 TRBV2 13 CASSGLAGVEQFF TGTGCCAGCAGTGGACTAGCGGGAGTAGAGCAGTTCTTC
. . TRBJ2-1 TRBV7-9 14 CASSLGGPNNEQFF TGTGCCAGCAGCTTAGGGGGGCCGAACAATGAGCAGTTCTTC
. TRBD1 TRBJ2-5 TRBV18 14 CASSDTGVQETQYF TGTGCCAGCTCAGACACAGGGGTCCAAGAGACCCAGTACTTC
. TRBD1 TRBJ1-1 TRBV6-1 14 CASSEAHRDRAAFF TGTGCCAGCAGTGAAGCCCACCGGGACAGGGCAGCTTTCTTT
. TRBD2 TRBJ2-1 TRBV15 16 CATSRAGLAGYNEQFF TGTGCCACCAGCAGAGCGGGACTAGCGGGATACAATGAGCAGTTCTTC
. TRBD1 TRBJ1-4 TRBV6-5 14 CASSETGAAEKLFF TGTGCCAGCAGTGAGACAGGGGCGGCGGAAAAACTGTTTTTT
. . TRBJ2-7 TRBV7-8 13 CASSFGDRYEQYF TGTGCCAGCAGCTTCGGCGACAGGTACGAGCAGTACTTC
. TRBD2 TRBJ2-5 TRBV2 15 CASSVIAGLWETQYF TGTGCCAGCAGTGTGATAGCGGGTCTTTGGGAGACCCAGTACTTC
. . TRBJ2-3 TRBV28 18 CATERVAGAFPSTDTQYF TGTGCCACTGAACGGGTGGCGGGGGCTTTTCCTAGCACAGATACGCAGTATTTT
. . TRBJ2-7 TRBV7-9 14 CASSSPSSSYEQYF TGTGCCAGCAGCTCTCCGTCTAGCTCCTACGAGCAGTACTTC
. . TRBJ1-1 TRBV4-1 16 CASSQDWGPRDTEAFF TGCGCCAGCAGCCAAGATTGGGGGCCTCGGGACACTGAAGCTTTCTTT
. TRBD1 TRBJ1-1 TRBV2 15 CASSYDAYRGAEAFF TGTGCCAGCAGCTACGACGCATACAGGGGGGCTGAAGCTTTCTTT
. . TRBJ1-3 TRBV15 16 CATSRRAGTSGNTIYF TGTGCCACCAGCAGGAGGGCAGGGACTAGCGGAAACACCATATATTTT